Listed below are T cell receptor beta chains from one sample, sequenced in a study of blood T cell repertoires in COVID-19. TCRdb's table, derived via immunoSEQ multiplex PCR, lists solely in-frame clones and lacks some. The sample lists 150,000 to 200,000 clones; roughly 77% were seen once. The source material was peripheral blood. Every receptor here comes from a human donor in a cohort sampled during active COVID-19. Each CDR3 is given with its conserved first and last residue. A D gene is named only where the DNA matches it firmly. Some rows have no size entry. The others give once, few or many, or a class for an expanded clone.

clone_size j_call v_call d_call cdr3_length cdr3_nt cdr3_aa
few TRBJ1-1 TRBV28 - 13 TGTGCCAGCAGTCCCCTCCTATTTCGGGAAGCTTTCTTT CASSPLLFREAFF
- TRBJ1-1 TRBV30 - 11 TGTGCCTGGGGCAGTTACACTGAAGCTTTCTTT CAWGSYTEAFF
many TRBJ1-1 TRBV18 - 13 TGTGCCAGCTCATCAGGGCTGGGCACTGAAGCTTTCTTT CASSSGLGTEAFF
- TRBJ2-1 TRBV30 - 11 TGTGCCTGGAGTAGGGGTGAGGAGCAGTTCTTC CAWSRGEEQFF
- TRBJ1-3 TRBV28 - 16 TGTGCCAGCAGCCCTCAAGGGGAAGGGTCTGGAAACACCATATATTTT CASSPQGEGSGNTIYF
- TRBJ2-7 TRBV21-1 - 18 TGTGCCAGCAGCAAAGATGTAAAAATGGACAGGGACCTCTACGAGCAGTACTTC CASSKDVKMDRDLYEQYF
- TRBJ2-2 TRBV9 TRBD2 17 TGTGCCAGCAGCCCGGAACCGGGGGGACCATCAACCGGGGAGCTGTTTTTT CASSPEPGGPSTGELFF
once TRBJ2-5 TRBV5-1 TRBD1 13 TGCGCCAGCAGCTACGACAGGGGCGAGACCCAGTACTTC CASSYDRGETQYF
- TRBJ2-7 TRBV5-6 TRBD1 14 TGTGCCAGCAGGGGACAGGGACCCTCCTACGAGCAGTACTTC CASRGQGPSYEQYF
- TRBJ2-3 TRBV15 - 16 TGTGCCACCAGCAGGTTGGAAAGGCGAGGGACAGATACGCAGTATTTT CATSRLERRGTDTQYF
- TRBJ1-1 TRBV4-1 TRBD1 16 TGCGCCAGCAGCCAAGATGGGACAGGCACGAACACTGAAGCTTTCTTT CASSQDGTGTNTEAFF
- TRBJ1-6 TRBV7-9 - 14 TGTGCCAGCAGCTTGGGCTCCGGGGATTCACCCCTCCACTTT CASSLGSGDSPLHF
many TRBJ2-2 TRBV30 - 12 TGTGCCGCCGGGGAAAGCGGCGGGGAGCTGTTTTTT CAAGESGGELFF
- TRBJ2-3 TRBV5-1 - 15 TGCGCCAGCAGCAACTCCGGGACACGCACAGATACGCAGTATTTT CASSNSGTRTDTQYF
- TRBJ2-3 TRBV7-2 - 16 TGTGCCAGCAGCGACTTGGATTGGGAGGGCACAGATACGCAGTATTTT CASSDLDWEGTDTQYF
- TRBJ2-7 TRBV7-9 - 13 TGTGCTACGGTTAGGGGGGGAACCTACGAGCAGTACTTC CATVRGGTYEQYF
once TRBJ2-7 TRBV4-3 - 16 TGCGCCAGCAGCCAAGATCGTTCGGTTTTTGGCTACGAGCAGTACTTC CASSQDRSVFGYEQYF
- TRBJ1-1 TRBV6-2/TRBV6-3 - 12 TGTGCCAGCAGTCTTCGGACAGATGAAGCTTTCTTT CASSLRTDEAFF
- TRBJ1-2 TRBV2 TRBD1 15 TGTGCCAGCAGTGAAGGGACAGGGGACCGCTATGGCTACACCTTC CASSEGTGDRYGYTF
- TRBJ1-2 TRBV27 - 12 TGTGCCAGCAGTCCACAGGGCTATGGCTACACCTTC CASSPQGYGYTF
- TRBJ2-7 TRBV7-2 TRBD1 17 TGTGCCAGCAGCTTAGTTGGGGGACAGGGGGCTGGGTACGAGCAGTACTTC CASSLVGGQGAGYEQYF
- TRBJ2-7 TRBV7-3 TRBD1 15 TGTGCCAGCAGCTTAACGTGGACAGGTGGTGGCGAGCAGTACTTC CASSLTWTGGGEQYF
few TRBJ1-1 TRBV19 - 15 TGTGCCAGTAGTAGTCGCGGGTTGGGAGGCACTGAAGCTTTCTTT CASSSRGLGGTEAFF
- TRBJ2-3 TRBV15 - 18 TGTGCCACCAGCAGAGATGCCATACTAGTTAGGAGCACAGATACGCAGTATTTT CATSRDAILVRSTDTQYF
- TRBJ2-7 TRBV27 TRBD2 14 TGTGCCAGCAGCCAGACCCAAGCGGGGAACGAGCAGTACTTC CASSQTQAGNEQYF
- TRBJ2-1 TRBV14 - 13 TGTGCCAGCAGCCTGAGCTCCTACAATGAGCAGTTCTTC CASSLSSYNEQFF
- TRBJ2-5 TRBV4-3 TRBD2 15 TGCGCCAGCAGCCAGGGGACTAGCATGACGGAGACCCAGTACTTC CASSQGTSMTETQYF
few TRBJ2-1 TRBV29-1 TRBD2 14 TGCAGCGTTGCGGGGATAGCGGGAGGGAATGAGCAGTTCTTC CSVAGIAGGNEQFF
many TRBJ1-4 TRBV2 TRBD1 17 TGTGCCAGCACTGGGACAGGGGGCTTTGCAACTAATGAAAAACTGTTTTTT CASTGTGGFATNEKLFF
- TRBJ1-1 TRBV5-6 - 14 TGTGCCAGCAGCCCGATGACAGGATACACTGAAGCTTTCTTT CASSPMTGYTEAFF
- TRBJ2-1 TRBV3-1/TRBV3-2 TRBD2 16 TGTGCCAGCAGCCTACGAGGTGGCGGGGGGAACAATGAGCAGTTCTTC CASSLRGGGGNNEQFF
- TRBJ1-2 TRBV10-3 - 13 TGTGCCATCAGTGCCGACAGAAACTATGGCTACACCTTC CAISADRNYGYTF
many TRBJ2-7 TRBV27 TRBD1 17 TGTGCCAGCAGTTTCACCCCACCCGGCCAGGGGGCTAACGAGCAGTACTTC CASSFTPPGQGANEQYF
- TRBJ2-2 TRBV4-3 TRBD2 20 TGCGCCAGCAGCCCACTCACCGGGACTAGCGGGCACGCGAACACCGGGGAGCTGTTTTTT CASSPLTGTSGHANTGELFF
- TRBJ2-3 TRBV7-2 TRBD2 16 TGTGCCAGCAGCTTTCCCCGGGCCGGGGGGGCCGGTACGCAGTATTTT CASSFPRAGGAGTQYF